This passage covers 10 T cell receptor beta chains from one sample sequenced in a study of vaccination and CD4 T cells after COVID-19. No antigens are known for them. The time point is: late sampling 161 to 241 days after vaccination in a few convalescent patients. The treatment was: roughly ten-day PBMC culture with coronavirus spike peptide pools or control peptides (ViraFEST assay). Sequence data for DNA of cultured CD4+ T cells were generated by the Oncomine TCR Beta short-read assay. In TCRdb, the PCR reads were re-called with MiXCR into one record per CDR3 protein. In the table there are about 25,000 distinct CDR3 sequences, over 25% of which are singletons. Sequencing used CD4+ T cells from blood, cultured in vitro, obtained about 7 months after SARS-CoV-2 vaccination. Every receptor here comes from a human donor who had recovered from COVID-19.

The CDR3, as DNA: TGTGCCAGCAGCTTGCGGCCGGCAGACGGGGGCTACACCTTC. The encoded protein is CASSLRPADGGYTF. The rearrangement uses TRBV5-5 and TRBJ1-2; the D is unclear. Germline loops: CDR1 SGHKS, CDR2 YYEKEE (reference sequence). There are 14 residues in the CDR3. V lost 1 base and J 8 bases, leaving 15 bases between the germline ends.

This clonotype came up a few times. The chain couples TRBV28 to TRBJ2-5, with 7 bases matching TRBD1. Germline-derived CDR1 and CDR2 are MDHEN and SYDVKM. The CDR3 runs to 13 residues. The ends lost 5 bases at V and 5 bases at J; junction bases unmatched: 5. The chain's CDR3 is CASSTGQRETQYF. The CDR3 DNA is TGTGCCAGCAGTACGGGACAGCGGGAGACCCAGTACTTC.

This clonotype was found a few times. The CDR3 spells CASSFAGGPYEQYF. The CDR3 DNA reads TGTGCCAGCAGTTTTGCGGGAGGGCCCTACGAGCAGTACTTC. The rearrangement uses TRBV2 and TRBJ2-7; TRBD2 agrees at 9 bases. Per the germline V gene, CDR1 is SNHLY and CDR2 is FYNNEI. The CDR3 consists of 14 residues. J gave up 2 bases and V 5 bases, and 4 bases lay outside the gene matches.

A few counts support this clonotype. The chain is built from TRBV19 and TRBJ2-6, with a weak D call TRBD2 (5 bases). Germline V lookup: CDR1 LNHDA, CDR2 SQIVND (reference sequence). CDR3 size: 16 residues. V dropped 6 bases and J dropped 4 bases, with 16 bases sitting between them. CDR3 amino acids: CASSPVTGSGANVLTF. Here the CDR3 DNA reads TGTGCCAGTAGCCCCGTCACGGGGTCGGGGGCCAACGTCCTGACTTTC.

The rearrangement links TRBV28 to TRBJ1-5; D gene unclear. Germline V gives CDR1 MDHEN, CDR2 SYDVKM. The CDR3 is made up of 15 amino acids. The V end was cut by 3 bases, the J end by 2 bases, with 11 bases between. CDR3 protein: CASSLLGIGNQPQHF. CDR3 sequence (DNA): TGTGCCAGCAGTTTGTTGGGAATTGGCAATCAGCCCCAGCATTTT.

By share, this clonotype ranks as medium-sized. This chain uses TRBV19 with TRBJ2-7, with D hard to call. CDR1 and CDR2 (germline): LNHDA, SQIVND (reference sequence). CDR3 size: 11 residues. V lost 6 bases and J 5 bases, leaving 8 bases between the germline ends. The CDR3 spells CASSNLDEQYF. The CDR3 DNA sequence: TGTGCCAGTAGCAATCTGGACGAGCAGTACTTC.

For this clonotype: One end of the junction is discordant with germline, which a read error may explain. The rearrangement uses TRBV2 and TRBJ2-1; D gene unclear. The CDR3 contains 13 residues. Germline CDR1 and CDR2: SNHLY and FYNNEI. CDR3 DNA: TGTGCCAGCAGAGAAGACGGTGGGAATGAGCAGTTCTTC. Amino acids: CASREDGGNEQFF.

In nucleotides, the CDR3 is TGTGCCAGCAGTACCCCAGGGGGCTACGAGCAGTACTTC. The encoded protein is CASSTPGGYEQYF. The rearrangement uses TRBV6-1 and TRBJ2-7; 7 bases match TRBD1. There are 13 residues in the CDR3. J lost 3 bases, V lost 5 bases, and 4 bases had no gene match. Germline CDR1 and CDR2: MNHNS and SASEGT.

J is TRBJ1-2 and V is TRBV20-1, with D perhaps matching TRBD1 (6 bases). Germline CDR1 is DFQATT and CDR2 is SNEGSKA (reference sequence). The CDR3 has 15 residues. With 3 bases removed from V and 2 bases from J, the gap between germline ends came to 16 bases. As DNA, the CDR3 is TGCAGTGCTAGTGGTTCGGGGGCCGGGAACTATGGCTACACCTTC. Its protein product is CSASGSGAGNYGYTF.

Only a few counts were recorded for this clonotype. This rearrangement joins TRBV20-1 to TRBJ2-1; 11 positions agree with TRBD2. The germline V gene encodes CDR1 DFQATT and CDR2 SNEGSKA (reference sequence). The CDR3 is made up of 15 amino acids. Trimming removed 6 bases from V and 4 bases from J; junction bases left unmatched: 8. The CDR3 bases are TGCAGTGCAACCTCCGGGACTAGCGGTTACAATGAGCAGTTCTTC. Its protein is CSATSGTSGYNEQFF.